The 20 T cell receptor beta chains in this list originate from one sample, sequenced in a study of blood T cell repertoires in COVID-19. The table came from immunoSEQ multiplex PCR; TCRdb's copy has only in-frame clones and leaves some out. The sample includes about 250,000 clones, around 90% of them seen just once. Sequencing was performed on peripheral blood. The source is a man aged 25-45 years with COVID-19, enrolled during active disease.

The chain recombines TRBV27 with TRBJ2-7, with a possible D match to TRBD1 (6 bases). Germline V lookup: CDR1 MNHEY, CDR2 SMNVEV (reference sequence). This CDR3 has 16 amino acids. The germline V and J ends were trimmed by 4 bases and 2 bases, with 18 bases remaining between them. CDR3 nucleotide sequence: TGTGCCAGCAGTTCCTTCGGCCAGGGGACAACCTACGAGCAGTACTTC. It codes for CASSSFGQGTTYEQYF.

This clone has only one observation. The chain couples TRBV6-5 to TRBJ2-7, with D possibly TRBD2 on 6 matching bases. Trimming shortened V by 2 bases and J by 3 bases, and 14 bases separated the two germline ends. In germline, CDR1 is MNHEY, CDR2 SVGAGI. This CDR3 comprises 15 residues. As DNA, the CDR3 is TGTGCCAGCAGTTACGCGGGGACTCCATACTACGAGCAGTACTTC. It specifies CASSYAGTPYYEQYF.

This rearrangement joins TRBV4-1 to TRBJ2-1; TRBD2 is a possible D gene (7 bases). V was pared by 3 bases and J by 0 bases, with 18 bases between. The CDR3 length is 18 residues. Germline lookup yields CDR1 MGHRA and CDR2 YSYEKL. The CDR3 nucleotides are TGCGCCAGCAGCCACCCTGGGGGCTGGGGGGGCTCCTACAATGAGCAGTTCTTC. Its protein is CASSHPGGWGGSYNEQFF.

The V call is TRBV3-1 (or the pseudogene TRBV3-2), the J call TRBJ1-1; 10 positions agree with TRBD1. The germline V gene encodes CDR1 LGHDT and CDR2 YNNKEL (reference sequence). There are 16 residues in the CDR3. Unmatched junction bases numbered 5, after V lost 1 base and J lost 3 bases. In nucleotides, the CDR3 is TGTGCCAGCAGCCAAGGGTCCGGGACAGGGGACACTGAAGCTTTCTTT. This gives the protein CASSQGSGTGDTEAFF.

The rearrangement links TRBV4-2 to TRBJ2-1, with 7 bases fitting TRBD1. CDR1 and CDR2 from the germline V gene are LGHNA and YNFKEQ. This CDR3 has 16 amino acids. V shed 0 bases, J shed 1 base, and the junction held 3 bases outside the gene matches. The CDR3 region is CASSQESRGSYNEQFF. CDR3 DNA sequence: TGTGCCAGCAGCCAAGAGTCCAGGGGGTCCTACAATGAGCAGTTCTTC.

This chain uses TRBV19 with TRBJ1-6; a possible D gene is TRBD1 (6 bases). The CDR3 has 14 residues. Germline V lookup: CDR1 LNHDA, CDR2 SQIVND (reference sequence). Trimming stripped 2 bases from V and 9 bases from J, with 11 bases between. The CDR3 protein is CASSISQGGSPLHF. CDR3 sequence (DNA): TGTGCCAGTAGTATATCACAGGGCGGTTCACCCCTCCACTTT.

The chain has TRBV5-4 and TRBJ2-1, with D maybe TRBD1 (5 bases). This CDR3 has 13 residues. Trimming took 5 bases from V and 6 from J, leaving 12 bases between them. Germline V gives CDR1 SGHNT, CDR2 YYREEE (reference sequence). The DNA of the CDR3 is TGTGCCAGCAGACCCGACAGTCTCAATGAGCAGTTCTTC. Residues: CASRPDSLNEQFF.

The chain links TRBV27 to TRBJ1-5, with D possibly TRBD1 on 5 matching bases. Germline V gene sequence: CDR1 MNHEY, CDR2 SMNVEV (reference sequence). This CDR3 is built from 14 residues. V lost 5 bases to trimming and J lost 7 bases, with 15 bases between them. The CDR3 nucleotides are TGTGCCAGCAGTGCCCAGGGAATACGGCAGCCCCAGCATTTT. Its translation is CASSAQGIRQPQHF.

The gene calls are TRBV25-1 and TRBJ2-1; weak D call: TRBD1 (6 bases). Germline V gene sequence: CDR1 MGHDK, CDR2 SYGVNS. Trimming left V 4 bases short and J 13 bases short, with 20 bases between. The CDR3 extends over 14 amino acids. The CDR3 spells CASSGTTGFDPQFF. The CDR3 coding sequence is TGTGCCAGCAGTGGAACCACAGGGTTCGACCCACAGTTCTTC.

V gene TRBV11-2 combines with J gene TRBJ1-2; unclear D gene. V lost 0 bases to trimming and J lost 6 bases, with 8 bases between them. CDR3 length: 13 residues. CDR1 and CDR2 (germline): SGHAT, FQNNGV. CDR3 loop: CASSLEAGNGYTF. As DNA, the CDR3 is TGTGCCAGCAGCTTAGAGGCAGGCAATGGCTACACCTTC.

V is TRBV6-6 and J is TRBJ2-1, with 11 bases lining up with TRBD1. The V gene's germline CDR1 is MNHNY and CDR2 SVGAGI (reference sequence). Losses at the gene ends were 8 bases for V and 0 bases for J; bases not matched to a gene: 3. This CDR3 is 15 amino acids long. This CDR3 is CASSGQGASYNEQFF. CDR3 DNA: TGTGCCAGCTCTGGACAGGGGGCCTCCTACAATGAGCAGTTCTTC.

The chain has TRBV6-5 and TRBJ1-3; possible D gene TRBD1, 5 bases. The CDR3 has 16 amino acids. The ends were cut back, 0 bases at V and 0 bases at J, with 9 bases in the middle. Germline CDR1 MNHEY, CDR2 SVGAGI. CDR3 nucleotide sequence: TGTGCCAGCAGTTACTCACAGGTCTACTCTGGAAACACCATATATTTT. This codes for CASSYSQVYSGNTIYF.

The chain carries TRBV7-9 and TRBJ2-5; 11 bases are a match to TRBD2. CDR1 and CDR2 from the germline V gene are SEHNR and FQNEAQ (reference sequence). The CDR3 runs to 16 residues. J gave up 5 bases and V 2 bases, and 7 bases lay outside the gene matches. The CDR3, as DNA: TGTGCCAGCAGCTTATTAACTAGCGGGGGCTATGAGACCCAGTACTTC. Translation gives CASSLLTSGGYETQYF.

The chain uses TRBV2 and TRBJ1-1; 7 nucleotides align to TRBD1. The CDR3 is 14 residues long. The V segment lost 7 bases and the J segment 2 bases; nucleotides outside the gene matches: 7. Germline assignment: CDR1 SNHLY and CDR2 FYNNEI. The CDR3 coding sequence is TGTGCCAGCACCGATCGGACAGGAAACACTGAAGCTTTCTTT. Encoded protein: CASTDRTGNTEAFF.

This rearrangement joins TRBV6-5 to TRBJ2-7, with D possibly TRBD2 on 5 matching bases. V lost 7 bases, J lost 5 bases, and 12 bases lay in between. In germline, CDR1 is MNHEY, CDR2 SVGAGI. There are 12 residues in the CDR3. The CDR3 reads CASNGVRNEQYF. CDR3 DNA: TGTGCCAGCAACGGGGTACGCAACGAGCAGTACTTC.

The V gene is TRBV2, the J gene TRBJ1-5; TRBD1 matches 9 bases. This CDR3 spans 13 amino acids. After removal of 6 bases from V and 6 bases from J, the junction contained 3 bases not matched to a gene. CDR1 is SNHLY, CDR2 FYNNEI, per germline. The CDR3, as DNA: TGTGCCAGCAGCGACAGGGGGGTTCAGCCCCAGCATTTT. Translated: CASSDRGVQPQHF. Based on the CDR3 plus reference TRBV2 and TRBJ1-5, the full variable domain is EPEVTQTPSHQVTQMGQEVILRCVPISNHLYFYWYRQILGQKVEFLVSFYNNEISEKSEIFDDQFSVERPDGSNFTLKIRSTKLEDSAMYFCASSDRGVQPQHFGDGTRLSIL.

The CDR3: CASSLSGLAVGETQYF. Here the CDR3 DNA reads TGTGCCAGCAGCCTCTCGGGACTAGCGGTCGGGGAGACCCAGTACTTC. The chain combines TRBV3-1 (or the pseudogene TRBV3-2) with TRBJ2-5; TRBD2 matches at 11 bases. This CDR3 has 16 amino acids. After removal of 4 bases from V and 5 bases from J, the junction contained 9 bases not matched to a gene. Germline values: CDR1 LGHDT, CDR2 YNNKEL (reference sequence).

The chain uses TRBV18 and TRBJ1-3; D is uncertain. The V end was cut by 3 bases, the J end by 1 base, with 10 bases between. This CDR3 contains 15 residues. Germline CDR1 is KGHSH and CDR2 is LQKENI. The CDR3 bases are TGTGCCAGCTCACCCAGCGGCAGGTCTGGAAACACCATATATTTT. This codes for CASSPSGRSGNTIYF.

The J gene is TRBJ1-3, the V gene TRBV5-4, with D uncertain. V was cut by 4 bases and J by 4 bases, with 12 bases left in between. CDR3 length equals 14 residues. Germline-derived CDR1 and CDR2 are SGHNT and YYREEE (reference sequence). CDR3 bases: TGTGCCAGCAGCCCGGCCGGGGAGGGAAACACCATATATTTT. Amino acids: CASSPAGEGNTIYF.

The V gene is TRBV6-5, the J gene TRBJ1-5; the D gene is possibly TRBD1 (5 bases). Trimming left V 5 bases short and J 3 bases short, with 11 bases between. This CDR3 spans 14 amino acids. CDR1 is MNHEY, CDR2 SVGAGI, per germline. CDR3 nucleotide sequence: TGTGCCAGCAGTCGGGACTTAGTCAATCAGCCCCAGCATTTT. As protein: CASSRDLVNQPQHF.